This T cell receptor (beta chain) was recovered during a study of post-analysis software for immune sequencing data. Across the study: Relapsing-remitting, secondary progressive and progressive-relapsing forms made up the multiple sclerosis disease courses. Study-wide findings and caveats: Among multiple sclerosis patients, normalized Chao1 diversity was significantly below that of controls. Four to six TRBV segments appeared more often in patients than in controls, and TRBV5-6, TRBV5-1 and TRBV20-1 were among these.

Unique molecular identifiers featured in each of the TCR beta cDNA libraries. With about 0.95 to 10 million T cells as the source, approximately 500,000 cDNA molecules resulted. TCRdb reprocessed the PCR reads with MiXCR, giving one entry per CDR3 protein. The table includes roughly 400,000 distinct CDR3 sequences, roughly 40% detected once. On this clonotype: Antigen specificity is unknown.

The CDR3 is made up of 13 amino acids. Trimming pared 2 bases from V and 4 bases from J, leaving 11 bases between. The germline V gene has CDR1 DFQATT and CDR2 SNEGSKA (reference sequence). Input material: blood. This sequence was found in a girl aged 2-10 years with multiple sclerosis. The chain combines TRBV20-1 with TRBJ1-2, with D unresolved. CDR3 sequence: CSARPPDSYGYTF. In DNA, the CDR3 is TGCAGTGCTAGACCTCCAGACTCCTATGGCTACACCTTC.